A selection of T cell receptor beta chains follows, all from one sample in a study of cytomegalovirus exposure and HLA in healthy donors. Repertoires were generated with immunoSEQ multiplex PCR, while TCRdb's copy carries only in-frame clones and drops some. Of roughly 100,000 clones in the sample, 55% to 80% were seen once. The sample taken for sequencing was PBMCs. Receptors originate from a human donor in good health. The CDR3 runs from the conserved cysteine through the conserved F or W. D genes are given only for firm matches. A clone size is listed for some rows: how often the clone was seen (once, few, many), or a class if it is expanded.

size	V	J	D	DNA	CDR3
.	TRBV5-1	TRBJ2-7	TRBD2	TGCGCCAGCAGCTTCGAGCGGGAGTTTTCCGAGCAGTACTTC	CASSFEREFSEQYF
few	TRBV6-1	TRBJ2-3	TRBD1	TGTGCCAGCAGTCGACAGGGATTTACAGATACGCAGTATTTT	CASSRQGFTDTQYF
.	TRBV30	TRBJ2-7	TRBD1	TGTGCCTGGAGTGTCCAGCCGGGACAGGGGTTCTACGAGCAGTACTTC	CAWSVQPGQGFYEQYF
few	TRBV27	TRBJ2-1	.	TGTGCCAGCAGTTTAGGTGTCTACGACAATGAGCAGTTCTTC	CASSLGVYDNEQFF
.	TRBV5-4	TRBJ2-5	.	TGTGCCAGCAGTCTGGGAGGGGGGGAAGAGACCCAGTACTTC	CASSLGGGEETQYF
.	TRBV6-1	TRBJ2-3	.	TGTGCCAGCAGTGAAGAGGCTAGCGGCACAGATACGCAGTATTTT	CASSEEASGTDTQYF
few	TRBV25-1	TRBJ1-2	.	TGTGCCAGCAGTGAACCGGGGGGCAACTATGGCTACACCTTC	CASSEPGGNYGYTF
.	TRBV5-1	TRBJ2-3	TRBD2	TGCGCCAGCAGCTTCCAGCGGGGGACCACAGATACGCAGTATTTT	CASSFQRGTTDTQYF
.	TRBV6-5	TRBJ2-5	TRBD1	TGTGCCAGCAGCCCCACCCCAGGGGGTTCAGAGCAGTACTTC	CASSPTPGGSEQYF
few	TRBV28	TRBJ2-2	.	TGTGCCAGCAGCGGAGGTGTGTGGGGAAACACCGGGGAGCTGTTTTTT	CASSGGVWGNTGELFF
.	TRBV9	TRBJ1-1	.	TGTGCCAGCAGCGTAGTTTCAACGGTGAACACTGAAGCTTTCTTT	CASSVVSTVNTEAFF
.	TRBV5-3	TRBJ2-1	TRBD2	TGTGCCAGAGGCGGCGGACTAGCGGTGTACAATGAGCAGTTCTTC	CARGGGLAVYNEQFF
.	TRBV2	TRBJ2-3	.	TGTGCCAGCAGCTACGGAGATACGCAGTGTTTT	CASSYGDTQCF
.	TRBV27	TRBJ2-7	.	TGTGCCAGCCGTTCTTTGGGCATCTACGAGCAGTACTTC	CASRSLGIYEQYF
few	TRBV7-9	TRBJ1-1	TRBD1	TGTGCCAGCAGCCACCCGGGACAGGGGAACACTGAAGCTTTCTTT	CASSHPGQGNTEAFF
once	TRBV7-2	TRBJ1-5	.	TGTGCCAGCAGCTTAAGACTCAGCAATCAGCCCCAGCATTTT	CASSLRLSNQPQHF
.	TRBV6-5	TRBJ2-7	TRBD2	TGTGCCAGCAGTTACTCAAGCGGGAGGGCTTACTACGAGCAGTACTTC	CASSYSSGRAYYEQYF
.	TRBV11-3	TRBJ2-7	TRBD1	TGTGCCAGCAGCATATCCGGGACAGGATCCTACGAGCAGTACTTC	CASSISGTGSYEQYF
few	TRBV19	TRBJ1-5	TRBD1	TGTGCCAGTAGTATGGGGACAGGGTTCAATCAGCCCCAGCATTTT	CASSMGTGFNQPQHF
once	TRBV1	TRBJ2-2	.	TGCACCAGCAGCCAATTTAAGCTAGCGGGAGGGCCAACCGGGGAGCTGTTTTTT	CTSSQFKLAGGPTGELFF
.	TRBV6-5	TRBJ2-7	TRBD1	TGTGCCAGCAGACGGACAGGGGGCTACGAGCAGTACTTC	CASRRTGGYEQYF
few	TRBV4-1	TRBJ2-7	TRBD2	TGCGCCAGCAGCCAATCGGGAGGTCCCGGCGAGCAGTACTTC	CASSQSGGPGEQYF
.	TRBV28	TRBJ2-3	TRBD1	TGTGCCAGCAGTGACGGACAGGGCTGGGATACGCAGTATTTT	CASSDGQGWDTQYF
few	TRBV15	TRBJ2-3	TRBD1	TGTGCCACCAGCATTCAGGGGGCACGGGATACGCAGTATTTT	CATSIQGARDTQYF